One and the same sample provided the 7 T cell receptor beta chains below, sequenced in a study of blood T cell repertoires in COVID-19. The method was immunoSEQ multiplex PCR; TCRdb's version includes in-frame clones alone and lacks a portion of them. Here the sample spans about 230,000 clones, 80% to 90% being singletons. Sequenced input: peripheral blood. These receptors came from a man in his fifties with COVID-19, enrolled during active disease.

This rearrangement joins TRBV10-2 to TRBJ1-5; D is unresolved. This CDR3 comprises 13 residues. V lost 7 bases and J 7 bases, leaving 14 bases between the germline ends. The germline V gene encodes CDR1 WSHSY and CDR2 SAAADI. The CDR3: CASTRVMGQPQHF. CDR3 coding DNA: TGCGCCAGCACGAGGGTCATGGGGCAGCCCCAGCATTTT.

V is TRBV9 and J is TRBJ2-2; TRBD1 might be the D (6 bases). Germline CDR1 and CDR2: SGDLS and YYNGEE. Between the trimmed V and J ends, which lost 3 bases and 7 bases, there was a span of 13 bases. The CDR3 runs to 14 residues. The CDR3 reads CASSALQGSGELFF. CDR3 sequence (DNA): TGTGCCAGCAGCGCCCTACAGGGCAGCGGGGAGCTGTTTTTT. The variable domain in full, completed from reference TRBV9 and TRBJ2-2, reads DSGVTQTPKHLITATGQRVTLRCSPRSGDLSVYWYQQSLDQGLQFLIQYYNGEERAKGNILERFSAQQFPDLHSELNLSSLELGDSALYFCASSALQGSGELFFGEGSRLTVL.

Only a few counts were recorded for this clone. This sequence joins TRBV19 and TRBJ1-2; D perhaps matches TRBD1 (6 bases). Between the trimmed V and J ends, which lost 3 bases and 7 bases, there was a span of 27 bases. CDR3 length equals 18 residues. CDR1 and CDR2 (germline): LNHDA, SQIVND (reference sequence). This CDR3 is CASSMIRDTGRSASGYTF. The CDR3 DNA reads as TGTGCCAGTAGTATGATAAGGGACACGGGGAGATCAGCAAGTGGCTACACCTTC.

This rearrangement joins TRBV6-5 to TRBJ1-5; tentative D call: TRBD1 (5 bases). V lost 7 bases, J lost 8 bases, and 9 bases lay in between. The CDR3 consists of 11 residues. Germline-derived CDR1 and CDR2 are MNHEY and SVGAGI. DNA of the CDR3: TGTGCCAGCAAAGGGGTTGAGCCCCAGCATTTT. This translates into CASKGVEPQHF.

J is TRBJ1-5 and V is TRBV10-3; D is unresolved. Trimming took 2 bases from V and 6 from J, leaving 8 bases between them. From germline, CDR1 is ENHRY and CDR2 SYGVKD. The CDR3 extends over 13 amino acids. The DNA of the CDR3 is TGTGCCATCAGTGAGCGCGAAATTCAGCCCCAGCATTTT. This gives the protein CAISEREIQPQHF.

The chain recombines TRBV5-6 with TRBJ2-3; D is perhaps TRBD1 (5 bases). Between the trimmed V and J ends, which lost 2 bases and 4 bases, there was a span of 8 bases. Per germline, CDR1 SGHDT and CDR2 YYEEEE. The CDR3 runs 13 residues. CDR3 sequence (DNA): TGTGCCAGCAGCTTCCAGGGATCAGATACGCAGTATTTT. This sequence encodes CASSFQGSDTQYF.

This clone has just a few counts. The chain carries TRBV29-1 and TRBJ2-7, with D perhaps TRBD1 (5 bases). CDR3 size: 12 residues. V lost 5 bases and J lost 5, with 13 bases in between. CDR1 and CDR2 from the germline V gene are SQVTM and ANQGSEA. The CDR3: CSVQQDGNEQYF. The DNA of the CDR3 is TGCAGCGTTCAACAGGATGGGAACGAGCAGTACTTC.